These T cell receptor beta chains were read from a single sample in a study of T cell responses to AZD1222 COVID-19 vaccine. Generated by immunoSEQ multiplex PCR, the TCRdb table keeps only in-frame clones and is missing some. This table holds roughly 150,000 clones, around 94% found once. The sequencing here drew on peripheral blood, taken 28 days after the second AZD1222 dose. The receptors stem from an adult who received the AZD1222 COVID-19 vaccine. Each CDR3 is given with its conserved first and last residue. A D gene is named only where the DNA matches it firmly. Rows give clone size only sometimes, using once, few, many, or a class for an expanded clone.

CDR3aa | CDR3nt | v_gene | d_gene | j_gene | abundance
CASREGSTEAFF | TGTGCCAGCCGAGAGGGCAGCACTGAAGCTTTCTTT | TRBV19 | - | TRBJ1-1 | -
CSVEDSGSGNTIYF | TGCAGCGTTGAAGATTCCGGCTCTGGAAACACCATATATTTT | TRBV29-1 | - | TRBJ1-3 | -
CASSQGSRGELFF | TGTGCCAGCAGCCAAGGGTCCCGCGGGGAGCTGTTTTTT | TRBV3-1/TRBV3-2 | - | TRBJ2-2 | -
CASSSTRDTEAFF | TGTGCCAGCAGCTCTACGAGGGACACTGAAGCTTTCTTT | TRBV21-1 | - | TRBJ1-1 | -
CASSFEQGINGYTF | TGCGCCAGCAGCTTTGAACAGGGAATAAATGGCTACACCTTC | TRBV5-1 | - | TRBJ1-2 | -
CASSIGGRLNEQFF | TGTGCCAGTAGTATCGGTGGGCGACTGAATGAGCAGTTCTTC | TRBV19 | - | TRBJ2-1 | -
CASSPPGSDTQYF | TGTGCCAGCTCACCACCTGGCTCCGATACGCAGTATTTT | TRBV18 | - | TRBJ2-3 | -
CASSLGQGRGPLHF | TGTGCCAGCTCACTCGGACAGGGGCGCGGCCCCCTCCACTTT | TRBV18 | TRBD1 | TRBJ1-6 | -
CASSPGSYGEELFF | TGTGCCAGCAGTCCGGGCTCCTATGGCGAGGAGCTGTTTTTT | TRBV28 | - | TRBJ2-2 | -
CASSPTVSYNEQFF | TGTGCCAGCAGCCCCACGGTCTCCTACAATGAGCAGTTCTTC | TRBV6-4 | - | TRBJ2-1 | once
CARWEGRDEQYF | TGTGCCAGGTGGGAGGGAAGAGACGAGCAGTACTTC | TRBV12-1 | - | TRBJ2-7 | -
CASSDQEGQVTEAFF | TGTGCCAGCAGTGATCAGGAGGGGCAAGTCACTGAAGCTTTCTTT | TRBV2 | - | TRBJ1-1 | -
CASSIDRRGGNTEAFF | TGTGCCAGTAGTATAGATCGGCGGGGGGGGAACACTGAAGCTTTCTTT | TRBV19 | - | TRBJ1-1 | -
CASSFLPRGRSGNTIYF | TGTGCCAGCAGCTTCTTGCCCCGCGGTCGCTCTGGAAACACCATATATTTT | TRBV7-9 | - | TRBJ1-3 | -